The sample holds many counts of the clone carrying this T cell receptor (beta chain). Antigen unknown. The data originate from a study of metastatic and nonmetastatic thyroid tumors. Study-wide background: Where malignant and benign thyroid patients were concerned, repertoires were compared across blood and tumor or nodule tissue. Points from the study as a whole: Reportedly, malignant thyroid tumors had significantly higher TCR beta diversity than benign nodules, in blood and tumor.

Each patient went into thyroid surgery without having received any treatment. Original analysis: Using the CDR3 differences seen across clinicopathological groups, the authors built a distant-metastasis classifier for papillary thyroid cancer, which was meant to discriminate distant-metastatic patients. TCRdb re-called the PCR reads through MiXCR. What appears here as the V and J calls and clone size reflects TCRdb's work, not the paper's. The sample records 70,000 or so clones, over 12% being singletons. The CDR3 covers 13 residues. Trimming left V 6 bases short and J 6 bases short, with 13 bases between. Looked up from germline, CDR1 is LNHDA and CDR2 is SQIVND (reference sequence).

V usage is TRBV19 and J usage is TRBJ2-3; TRBD1 is a possible D gene (6 bases). This sequence was found in a male donor with papillary thyroid cancer or a benign thyroid nodule (not recorded which). Some clones in this sample may be carry-over from other donors' samples. Sequenced sample: blood. The CDR3 nucleotides are TGTGCCAGTAGCTGGACAGTAACTGATACGCAGTATTTT. This translates into CASSWTVTDTQYF.